These 23 T cell receptor beta chains originate from one sample sequenced in a study of cytomegalovirus exposure and HLA in healthy donors. In the PCR, 60 Vbeta and 13 Jbeta primers were used. Clones were sequenced by immunoSEQ multiplex PCR, and TCRdb holds only the in-frame ones, with some missing. The sample holds roughly 190,000 clones, 70% to 75% seen once. The source material was PBMCs. Every receptor here comes from a young man in good health and CMV-seropositive.

The rearrangement joins TRBV5-1 to TRBJ2-1, with 10 bases matching TRBD2. Germline CDR1 SGHRS, CDR2 YFSETQ. Germline trimming cut 6 bases from V and 5 bases from J; bases unmatched to any gene: 5. The CDR3 has 14 amino acids. As DNA, the CDR3 is TGCGCCAGCACCGGGACTAGCGCAAACAATGAGCAGTTCTTC. Amino acid sequence: CASTGTSANNEQFF.

The V gene is TRBV13, the J gene TRBJ2-7; 7 nucleotides align to TRBD1. Germline CDR1 reads PRHDT; CDR2 reads FYEKMQ (reference sequence). V lost 6 bases, J lost 6 bases, and 14 bases stayed unmatched. The CDR3 is 15 amino acids. The DNA of the CDR3 is TGTGCCAGCAGAAGACCACTGACAGGGCAACGCGAGCAGTACTTC. The encoded protein is CASRRPLTGQREQYF.

In this sample, this clone turned up a few times. V is TRBV7-3 and J is TRBJ2-2; no clear D gene. Germline V gene lookup returns CDR1 SGHTA and CDR2 FQGTGA. The CDR3 has 16 amino acids. The V end lost 5 bases, the J end lost 5 bases, and 18 bases lay between the germline ends. The CDR3 nucleotides read TGTGCCAGCAGCGCCACGTCGGTCAGGCAAACCGGGGAGCTGTTTTTT. Amino acids: CASSATSVRQTGELFF.

This chain links TRBV28 with TRBJ1-5, with D unclear. Germline CDR1 is MDHEN and CDR2 is SYDVKM. The CDR3 is made up of 14 amino acids. V lost 11 bases and J 0 bases, leaving 14 bases between the germline ends. Here the CDR3 DNA reads TGTGCCTGGTCCTCGGGGTTTAGCAATCAGCCCCAGCATTTT. Protein product: CAWSSGFSNQPQHF.

V and J are TRBV27 and TRBJ1-2, with D perhaps TRBD1 (6 bases). The CDR3 sequence is 15 residues long. Germline assignment: CDR1 MNHEY and CDR2 SMNVEV (reference sequence). Trimming shortened V by 6 bases and J by 0 bases, and 14 bases separated the two germline ends. The CDR3 region is CASRIQGRPNYGYTF. The CDR3 coding sequence is TGTGCCAGCAGGATACAGGGTCGTCCTAACTATGGCTACACCTTC.

The chain links TRBV27 to TRBJ1-3; D perhaps matches TRBD1 (5 bases). This CDR3 region has 14 residues. Trimming stripped 7 bases from V and 0 bases from J, with 10 bases between. Looked up from germline, CDR1 is MNHEY and CDR2 is SMNVEV (reference sequence). The DNA for the CDR3 is TGTGCCAGCAAGGACACTTACTCTGGAAACACCATATATTTT. This translates into CASKDTYSGNTIYF.

The rearrangement links TRBV12-5 to TRBJ2-7; 9 bases align to TRBD1. The V gene end was trimmed by 0 bases and the J gene end by 9 bases; junction bases not matched to a gene: 6. This CDR3 is 14 amino acids long. Per the germline V gene, CDR1 is LGHNT and CDR2 is FRNRAP. CDR3 DNA: TGTGCTAGTGGTTTGGTGGGGGACAGGGCTGTGCAGTACTTC. This sequence encodes CASGLVGDRAVQYF.

This clone was found a few times. This rearrangement joins TRBV11-2 to TRBJ2-5; TRBD2 matches 12 bases. The trim removed 4 bases at V and 1 base at J, leaving 7 bases unmatched. Germline V gene sequence: CDR1 SGHAT, CDR2 FQNNGV. This CDR3 is built from 17 residues. The CDR3 bases are TGTGCCAGCAGCTCCCGGCTAGCGGGAGGGACCCAAGAGACCCAGTACTTC. The encoded protein is CASSSRLAGGTQETQYF.

The CDR3 DNA sequence: TGTGCCAGTAATGTGGCCGCGAACACCGGGGAGCTGTTTTTT. Protein: CASNVAANTGELFF. The chain uses TRBV19 and TRBJ2-2; D unclear. The ends were cut back, 7 bases at V and 0 bases at J, with 9 bases in the middle. Germline V gives CDR1 LNHDA, CDR2 SQIVND (reference sequence). The CDR3 totals 14 residues.

V usage is TRBV5-7 and J usage is TRBJ2-3, with TRBD2 matching over 7 bases. TRBV5-7 is placed among ORFs of uncertain function. The CDR3 runs 16 residues. J gave up 3 bases and V 2 bases, and 9 bases lay outside the gene matches. The CDR3 DNA is TGTGCCAGCAGCTTAGTTAGGACTAGACTTACAGATACGCAGTATTTT. It yields the protein CASSLVRTRLTDTQYF.

The V and J genes are TRBV7-8 and TRBJ2-3; maybe TRBD2 (5 bases). The germline V gene has CDR1 SGHVS and CDR2 FQNEAQ. Trimming pared 0 bases from V and 0 bases from J, leaving 16 bases between. The CDR3 has 18 amino acids. This CDR3 is CASSLASRTRVSTDTQYF. DNA of the CDR3: TGTGCCAGCAGCTTAGCTTCCCGGACTCGGGTCAGCACAGATACGCAGTATTTT.

The J gene is TRBJ2-1, the V gene TRBV10-3; TRBD1 aligns across 11 bases. Germline CDR1 reads ENHRY; CDR2 reads SYGVKD. The CDR3 extends over 16 amino acids. The junction had 8 bases not matched to a gene; V was cut back by 3 bases and J by 7 bases. The CDR3 here is CAISDQIRDRGNEQFF. CDR3 in DNA: TGTGCCATCAGTGACCAGATCCGGGACAGGGGGAATGAGCAGTTCTTC.

V and J are TRBV27 and TRBJ1-5, with unresolved D. V shed 5 bases and J shed 5 bases, with 10 bases lying between them. CDR1 is MNHEY, CDR2 SMNVEV, per germline (reference sequence). CDR3 size: 13 residues. CDR3 protein: CASSPRRDQPQHF. Written as DNA, the CDR3 is TGTGCCAGCAGTCCACGGCGGGATCAGCCCCAGCATTTT.

This clone was seen just once. The same CDR3 is also encoded by other DNA sequences in this sample. The chain combines TRBV7-2 with TRBJ1-1, with 9 bases aligning to TRBD1. From germline, CDR1 is SGHTA and CDR2 FQGNSA. There are 14 residues in the CDR3. Trimming at V came to 3 bases and at J to 5 bases, leaving 4 bases not matched to a gene. In DNA form, the CDR3 reads TGTGCCAGCAGCTTGGACAGGGGTAGAACTGAAGCTTTCTTT. It encodes CASSLDRGRTEAFF.

V usage is TRBV10-3 and J usage is TRBJ1-5, with 7 bases aligning to TRBD1. The CDR3 consists of 15 residues. Germline V lookup: CDR1 ENHRY, CDR2 SYGVKD. V shed 0 bases and J 4 bases; nucleotides not matched to a gene: 3. CDR3 DNA sequence: TGTGCCATCAGTGAGTCGACAGGGCGAAATCAGCCCCAGCATTTT. Encoded protein: CAISESTGRNQPQHF.

The chain carries TRBV4-2 and TRBJ1-2; D ambiguous. The V and J ends lost 0 bases and 0 bases respectively, with 8 bases between them. CDR3 length: 15 residues. Germline assignment: CDR1 LGHNA and CDR2 YNFKEQ. The CDR3 DNA follows: TGTGCCAGCAGCCAAGAGAAGGCGGCTAACTATGGCTACACCTTC. It encodes CASSQEKAANYGYTF.

V and J are TRBV30 and TRBJ1-3; a weak D match, TRBD1 (5 bases). CDR3 size: 10 residues. V was pared by 7 bases and J by 7 bases, with 8 bases between. Germline lookup yields CDR1 GTSNPN and CDR2 SVGIG (reference sequence). CDR3 DNA sequence: TGTGCCTCCAAGGGGAACACCATATATTTT. It codes for CASKGNTIYF. The full variable domain, completed using reference TRBV30 and TRBJ1-3, is SQTIHQWPATLVQPVGSPLSLECTVEGTSNPNLYWYRQAAGRGLQLLFYSVGIGQISSEVPQNLSASRPQDRQFILSSKKLLLSDSGFYLCASKGNTIYFGEGSWLTVV.

V and J are TRBV6-6 and TRBJ1-5; 8 nucleotides agree with TRBD1. Germline lookup yields CDR1 MNHNY and CDR2 SVGAGI (reference sequence). V dropped 7 bases and J dropped 9; count of bases not matched to a gene: 11. The CDR3 is made up of 14 amino acids. For the CDR3, the DNA is TGTGCCAGCAACATACAGGGGGGGGGCTGGCCCCAGCATTTT. The encoded protein is CASNIQGGGWPQHF.

About this clone: Other DNA sequences in the same sample also yield this CDR3. The chain couples TRBV30 to TRBJ2-6, with 7 bases that match TRBD2. V shed 1 base, J shed 1 base, and the junction held 1 base outside the gene matches. The germline V gene has CDR1 GTSNPN and CDR2 SVGIG (reference sequence). The CDR3 is 15 residues long. In DNA, the CDR3 is TGTGCCTGGAGTGGGGGGGGTTCTGGGGCCAACGTCCTGACTTTC. Amino acid sequence: CAWSGGGSGANVLTF.

This clone occurred a few times. The V gene is TRBV7-9, the J gene TRBJ2-5; tentatively, D is TRBD1 (6 bases). Germline V lookup: CDR1 SEHNR, CDR2 FQNEAQ (reference sequence). V lost 5 bases and J 5 bases, leaving 18 bases between the germline ends. The CDR3 runs 15 residues. The DNA for the CDR3 is TGTGCCAGCAGCCCCACCCCTTACCAGGGGGAGACCCAGTACTTC. Amino acid sequence: CASSPTPYQGETQYF.

The rearrangement uses TRBV28 and TRBJ2-7; 14 bases line up with TRBD2. Germline V lookup: CDR1 MDHEN, CDR2 SYDVKM. The V gene end was trimmed by 8 bases and the J gene end by 11 bases; junction bases not matched to a gene: 5. This CDR3 comprises 12 residues. The CDR3 loop is CASRTSGGTEYF. The CDR3, as DNA: TGTGCCAGCCGGACTAGCGGGGGGACGGAGTACTTC.

The chain has TRBV20-1 and TRBJ2-1; unclear D gene. The V gene lost 1 base and the J gene lost 8 bases, with 3 bases spanning the gap. The CDR3 consists of 10 residues. The germline V gene has CDR1 DFQATT and CDR2 SNEGSKA (reference sequence). The chain's CDR3 is CSARADEQFF. The CDR3 DNA follows: TGCAGTGCTAGAGCGGATGAGCAGTTCTTC.

The chain is built from TRBV19 and TRBJ2-7; 7 nucleotides agree with TRBD1. V shed 9 bases, J shed 7 bases, and the junction held 9 bases outside the gene matches. CDR1 and CDR2 (germline): LNHDA, SQIVND (reference sequence). CDR3 length equals 12 residues. Here the CDR3 reads CASRQGTREQYF. For the CDR3, the DNA is TGTGCCAGCAGACAGGGCACGCGGGAGCAGTACTTC.